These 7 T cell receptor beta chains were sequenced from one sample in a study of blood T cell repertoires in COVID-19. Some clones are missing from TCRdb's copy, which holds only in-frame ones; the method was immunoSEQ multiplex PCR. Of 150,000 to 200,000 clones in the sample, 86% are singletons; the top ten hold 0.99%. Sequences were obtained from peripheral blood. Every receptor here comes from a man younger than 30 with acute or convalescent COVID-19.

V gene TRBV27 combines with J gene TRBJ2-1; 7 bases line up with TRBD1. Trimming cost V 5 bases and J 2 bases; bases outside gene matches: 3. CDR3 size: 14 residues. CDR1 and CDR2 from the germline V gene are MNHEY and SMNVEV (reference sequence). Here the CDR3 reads CASSVDRTYNEQFF. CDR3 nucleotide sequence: TGTGCCAGCAGTGTGGACAGGACCTACAATGAGCAGTTCTTC.

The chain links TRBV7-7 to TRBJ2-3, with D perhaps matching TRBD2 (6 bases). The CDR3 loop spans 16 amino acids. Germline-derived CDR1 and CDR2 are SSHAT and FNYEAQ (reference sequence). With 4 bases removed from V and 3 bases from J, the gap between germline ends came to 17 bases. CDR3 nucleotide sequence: TGTGCCAGCAGCTCTGGCCTAGCGAAAATGACAGATACGCAGTATTTT. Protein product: CASSSGLAKMTDTQYF.

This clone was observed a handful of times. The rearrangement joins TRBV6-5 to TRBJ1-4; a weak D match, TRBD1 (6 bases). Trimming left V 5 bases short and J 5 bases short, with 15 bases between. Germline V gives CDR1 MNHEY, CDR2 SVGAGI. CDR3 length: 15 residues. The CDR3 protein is CASSPLAGTNEKLFF. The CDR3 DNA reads TGTGCCAGCAGTCCCCTAGCGGGGACAAATGAAAAACTGTTTTTT.

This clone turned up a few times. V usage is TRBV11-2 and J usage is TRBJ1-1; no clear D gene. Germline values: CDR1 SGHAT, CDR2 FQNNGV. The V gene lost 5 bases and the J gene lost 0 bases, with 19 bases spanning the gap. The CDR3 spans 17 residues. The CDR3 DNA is TGTGCCAGCAGCCCCCGTATATCGTTATTTATGAACACTGAAGCTTTCTTT. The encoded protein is CASSPRISLFMNTEAFF.

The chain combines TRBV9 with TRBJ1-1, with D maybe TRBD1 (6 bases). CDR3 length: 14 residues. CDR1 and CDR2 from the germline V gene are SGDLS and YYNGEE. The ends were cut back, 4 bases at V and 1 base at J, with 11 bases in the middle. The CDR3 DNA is TGTGCCAGCAGCCTACAGGGAACGAACACTGAAGCTTTCTTT. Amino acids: CASSLQGTNTEAFF.

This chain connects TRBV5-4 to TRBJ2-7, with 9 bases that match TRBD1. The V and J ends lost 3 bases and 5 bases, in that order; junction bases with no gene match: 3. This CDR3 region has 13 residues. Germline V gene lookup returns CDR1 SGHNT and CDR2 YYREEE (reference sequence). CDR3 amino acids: CASSWGQGNEQYF. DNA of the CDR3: TGTGCCAGCAGCTGGGGACAGGGAAACGAGCAGTACTTC.

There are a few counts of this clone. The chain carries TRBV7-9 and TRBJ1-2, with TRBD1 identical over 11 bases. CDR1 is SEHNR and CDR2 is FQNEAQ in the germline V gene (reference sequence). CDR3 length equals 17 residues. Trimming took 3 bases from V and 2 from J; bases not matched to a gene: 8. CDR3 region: CASSFGTGGTANYGYTF. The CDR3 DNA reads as TGTGCCAGCAGCTTTGGGACAGGGGGTACTGCCAACTATGGCTACACCTTC.